This entry is about one TCR beta chain. Antigen specificity is unknown. These data originate in a study of shared clonotypes between healthy human individuals. Broader study findings: Clonotypes shared by all four donors outscored non-shared clonotypes in generation probability.

The data were produced by immunoSEQ multiplex PCR, yet TCRdb's version contains in-frame clones alone and is incomplete. Of about 2.4 million clones in the sample, under 95% were seen once. Donors were healthy HIV-negative adults without recent acute infections or vaccinations. Input material: naive CD4+ T cells from PBMCs. The subset is: CD45RA+ positively selected. This clonotype was obtained from a man between 18 and 35 years old in good health. Some clones in this sample may be carry-over from other donors' samples.

The CDR3 region has the DNA TGTGCCTGCTCGGGACCTCACTCTGGAAACACCATATATTTT. It is translated as CACSGPHSGNTIYF. The rearrangement uses TRBV30 and TRBJ1-3; tentatively, D is TRBD1 (5 bases). Per the germline V gene, CDR1 is GTSNPN and CDR2 is SVGIG (reference sequence). The ends were cut back, 6 bases at V and 0 bases at J, with 12 bases in the middle. This CDR3 comprises 14 residues.